This TCR beta chain was retrieved from a study of blood T cell repertoires in COVID-19. Study in general: From the United States, Italy and Spain came samples of acute and convalescent COVID-19.

Original data processing: By means of reference gene primer amplification, nucleated cell counts were estimated. The data were produced by immunoSEQ multiplex PCR, yet TCRdb's version contains in-frame clones alone and is incomplete. V, J and clone size are those of that table, while D and trimming were read from the DNA. The sample records 100,000 or so clones, roughly nine tenths being singletons. The V and J ends lost 3 bases and 3 bases respectively, with 19 bases between them. The length of the CDR3 is 17 residues. Germline V lookup: CDR1 MNHNS, CDR2 SASEGT. This chain links TRBV6-1 with TRBJ2-3; D is perhaps TRBD1 (6 bases). The receptor's source is a man aged 45-65 years with active COVID-19. Sample: peripheral blood. CDR3 region: CASSDPEQGFRTDTQYF. The CDR3 region has the DNA TGTGCCAGCAGTGACCCCGAACAGGGTTTTCGAACAGATACGCAGTATTTT.